This TCR beta chain was sequenced for a study of blood T cell repertoires in COVID-19. Study-wide context: Sample material is recorded as cDNA or gDNA derived from T cells, B-cell-depleted T cells, or PBMCs.

Individuals drawn from under 30 US areas were roughly 18 to 100 years old. Participants reported their clinical history, and cohort assignment relied on those reports. The protocol was immunoSEQ multiplex PCR, while the TCRdb copy is restricted to in-frame clones and leaves out a portion. Here the sample spans over 250,000 clones, 85% to 90% being singletons. CDR3 length: 11 amino acids. The V gene lost 1 base and the J gene lost 10 bases, with 10 bases spanning the gap. CDR1 and CDR2 (germline): GTSNPN, SVGIG (reference sequence). The source of this sequence is a woman in her fifties or sixties who had recovered from COVID-19. Sequencing was carried out using PBMCs or T cells enriched from blood (not recorded which). The chain carries TRBV30 and TRBJ1-1, with D possibly matching TRBD1 (5 bases). The CDR3 region has the DNA TGTGCCTGGAGTGGGAGGGGTGGAGCTTTCTTT. Translation: CAWSGRGGAFF.